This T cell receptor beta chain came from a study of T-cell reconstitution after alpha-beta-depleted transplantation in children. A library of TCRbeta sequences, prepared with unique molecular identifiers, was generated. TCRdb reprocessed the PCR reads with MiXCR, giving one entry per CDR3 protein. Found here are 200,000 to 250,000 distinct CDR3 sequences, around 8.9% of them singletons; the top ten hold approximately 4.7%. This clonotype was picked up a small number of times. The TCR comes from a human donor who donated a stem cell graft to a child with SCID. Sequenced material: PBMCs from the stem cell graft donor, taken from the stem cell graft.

The CDR3 reads CASSLGALAGEQETQYF. In DNA form, the CDR3 reads TGTGCCAGCAGTTTAGGGGCCCTAGCGGGGGAGCAAGAGACCCAGTACTTC. The chain employs TRBV27 and TRBJ2-5; 10 bases map to TRBD2. CDR3 length equals 17 residues. From germline, CDR1 is MNHEY and CDR2 SMNVEV (reference sequence). V trimming: 2 bases; J trimming: 2 bases; junction bases outside the gene matches: 8.